The 18 T cell receptor beta chains below were found in one sample sequenced in a study of blood T cell repertoires in COVID-19 (TCRdb year 2020). The library was obtained by the immunoSEQ multiplex PCR assay. In TCRdb, the immuneACCESS table is reduced to in-frame sequences with V and J assigned. These tables do not hold every clone; where another copy was compared, an unresolved V gene accounts for under half, and the others remain unexplained. For this sample there are about 300,000 clones; about nine tenths appear just once. The top ten constitute less than 3% of the sample. Sample: PBMCs or T cells enriched from blood (not recorded which). The source of these receptors is a woman aged 45-60 years who had been exposed to COVID-19.

The rearrangement joins TRBV5-1 to TRBJ1-4, with D tentatively TRBD1 (6 bases). Trimming left V 7 bases short and J 3 bases short, with 13 bases between. The CDR3 consists of 14 residues. Per the germline V gene, CDR1 is SGHRS and CDR2 is YFSETQ. The CDR3 DNA is TGCGCCAGCCGCCTTACAGGGTCTAATGAAAAACTGTTTTTT. Its protein is CASRLTGSNEKLFF.

The table lists this clone with a count of one. V gene TRBV30 combines with J gene TRBJ1-6; 8 bases are shared with TRBD1. The CDR3 runs 13 residues. CDR1 is GTSNPN and CDR2 is SVGIG in the germline V gene (reference sequence). V was pared by 1 base and J by 10 bases, with 3 bases of the junction left unmatched. CDR3 loop: CAWSETGESPLHF. CDR3 DNA sequence: TGTGCCTGGAGTGAGACAGGGGAATCACCCCTCCACTTT.

The V gene is TRBV19, the J gene TRBJ2-5; 9 bases fit TRBD1. There are 15 residues in the CDR3. Germline V lookup: CDR1 LNHDA, CDR2 SQIVND (reference sequence). The V gene end was trimmed by 4 bases and the J gene end by 6 bases; junction bases not matched to a gene: 9. CDR3 in DNA: TGTGCCAGTAGTACCTCGGGACAGGGTTCGCAGACCCAGTACTTC. Amino acids: CASSTSGQGSQTQYF.

V and J are TRBV5-1 and TRBJ1-2, with TRBD1 matching over 11 bases. Germline CDR1 and CDR2: SGHRS and YFSETQ. J gave up 7 bases and V 4 bases, and 9 bases lay outside the gene matches. This CDR3 is 15 amino acids long. CDR3 in DNA: TGCGCCAGCAGCGACCGGACAGGGGGCGCCGGTGGCTACACCTTC. Translation gives CASSDRTGGAGGYTF. The full variable domain, completed using reference TRBV5-1 and TRBJ1-2, is KAGVTQTPRYLIKTRGQQVTLSCSPISGHRSVSWYQQTPGQGLQFLFEYFSETQRNKGNFPGRFSGRQFSNSRSEMNVSTLELGDSALYLCASSDRTGGAGGYTFGSGTRLTVV.

The V and J genes are TRBV11-2 and TRBJ2-7; perhaps TRBD1 as D (5 bases). The CDR3 is made up of 15 amino acids. The germline CDR1 and CDR2 sequences are SGHAT and FQNNGV. Trimming removed 2 bases from V and 6 bases from J, with 17 bases in between. The CDR3: CASSLNSAGLVEQYF. CDR3 DNA: TGTGCCAGCAGCTTAAATTCGGCAGGGTTGGTCGAGCAGTACTTC. The full variable domain, completed using reference TRBV11-2 and TRBJ2-7, is EAGVAQSPRYKIIEKRQSVAFWCNPISGHATLYWYQQILGQGPKLLIQFQNNGVVDDSQLPKDRFSAERLKGVDSTLKIQPAKLEDSAVYLCASSLNSAGLVEQYFGPGTRLTVT.

V usage is TRBV5-4 and J usage is TRBJ1-2, with 7 positions matching TRBD1. CDR1 and CDR2 from the germline V gene are SGHNT and YYREEE (reference sequence). Trimming at V came to 6 bases and at J to 5 bases, leaving 7 bases not matched to a gene. The CDR3 extends over 13 amino acids. The CDR3 DNA sequence: TGTGCCAGCACCTACGCAGGGGGATATGGCTACACCTTC. This codes for CASTYAGGYGYTF.

The chain carries TRBV27 and TRBJ2-1; 13 positions match TRBD2. V shed 6 bases and J 4 bases; nucleotides not matched to a gene: 3. From germline, CDR1 is MNHEY and CDR2 SMNVEV (reference sequence). The CDR3 is made up of 15 amino acids. The CDR3 spells CASSLTSGGYNEQFF. CDR3 DNA sequence: TGTGCCAGCAGCTTGACTAGCGGGGGGTACAATGAGCAGTTCTTC.

The genes are TRBV9 and TRBJ1-6; 7 nucleotides match TRBD1. This CDR3 spans 14 amino acids. The trim removed 4 bases at V and 13 bases at J, leaving 11 bases unmatched. CDR1 is SGDLS and CDR2 is YYNGEE in the germline V gene. The CDR3 here is CASSTRDSKNPLHF. Written as DNA, the CDR3 is TGTGCCAGCAGCACCCGGGACAGCAAGAACCCCCTCCACTTT. Looking up the rest from reference TRBV9 and TRBJ1-6 gives the full variable domain: DSGVTQTPKHLITATGQRVTLRCSPRSGDLSVYWYQQSLDQGLQFLIQYYNGEERAKGNILERFSAQQFPDLHSELNLSSLELGDSALYFCASSTRDSKNPLHFGNGTRLTVT.

The V call is TRBV6-5, the J call TRBJ1-2; D possibly corresponds to TRBD1 (5 bases). The CDR3 length is 14 residues. V was cut by 10 bases and J by 7 bases, with 22 bases left in between. Germline V lookup: CDR1 MNHEY, CDR2 SVGAGI. The CDR3 DNA follows: TGTGCCACCCAGAGGGGAGGGGAGGTTTTTGGCTACACCTTC. This codes for CATQRGGEVFGYTF.

The chain combines TRBV4-1 with TRBJ1-2; 7 bases fit TRBD1. V was clipped by 5 bases and J by 6 bases; unmatched bases: 9. The germline V gene encodes CDR1 MGHRA and CDR2 YSYEKL. CDR3 size: 14 residues. CDR3: CASSTLTGFDGYTF. CDR3 nucleotides: TGCGCCAGCAGCACCTTGACAGGGTTCGATGGCTACACCTTC.

The J gene is TRBJ2-1, the V gene TRBV9; tentative D call: TRBD2 (6 bases). Germline V gene lookup returns CDR1 SGDLS and CDR2 YYNGEE. The CDR3 has 15 amino acids. V lost 0 bases to trimming and J lost 0 bases, with 7 bases between them. The CDR3 DNA sequence: TGTGCCAGCAGCGTAGGGGGGGACTCCTACAATGAGCAGTTCTTC. Protein sequence: CASSVGGDSYNEQFF.

Notes on this clone: The DNA is left out, because the CDR3 cannot be placed on it with certainty; the CDR3 is given as TCRdb lists it. The J gene is TRBJ1-1, the V gene TRBV21-1; TRBD1 is the table's D call and was not checked against the DNA. TRBV21-1 is a pseudogene segment. The CDR3 spans 17 amino acids, including both terminal residues. CDR3 protein: CASSVAKGAAMNTEAFF.

J is TRBJ2-3 and V is TRBV28; 10 nucleotides match TRBD2. The CDR3 contains 18 residues. Germline-derived CDR1 and CDR2 are MDHEN and SYDVKM. J gave up 0 bases and V 6 bases, and 12 bases lay outside the gene matches. The CDR3 loop reads CASRGLSGGSRSTDTQYF. The CDR3 DNA reads as TGTGCCAGCAGGGGCCTTAGCGGGGGGTCTCGTAGCACAGATACGCAGTATTTT.

The J gene is TRBJ1-2, the V gene TRBV7-9, with D tentatively TRBD1 (6 bases). CDR3 length: 15 amino acids. Trimming left V 5 bases short and J 5 bases short, with 18 bases between. Germline CDR1 reads SEHNR; CDR2 reads FQNEAQ (reference sequence). CDR3 amino acids: CASSLQGAGWYGYTF. CDR3 nucleotide sequence: TGTGCCAGCAGCCTACAGGGCGCCGGATGGTATGGCTACACCTTC.

This rearrangement joins TRBV2 to TRBJ2-2, with D perhaps matching TRBD1 (7 bases). Trimming took off 6 bases at V and 7 bases at J, with 12 bases between the two ends. This CDR3 is built from 13 residues. Germline CDR1 and CDR2: SNHLY and FYNNEI. CDR3 nucleotides: TGTGCCAGCAGGCCAGGGGGAGGCGGGGAGCTGTTTTTT. This codes for CASRPGGGGELFF.

The CDR3 region is CASSPDRGDMNTEAFF. The DNA of the CDR3 is TGCGCCAGCAGTCCGGACAGGGGGGATATGAACACTGAAGCTTTCTTT. V gene TRBV23-1 combines with J gene TRBJ1-1, with TRBD1 matching over 10 bases. TRBV23-1 is an open reading frame whose function is uncertain. V gave up 4 bases and J gave up 0 bases; unmatched junction bases: 5. The length of the CDR3 is 16 residues.

The chain uses TRBV3-1 (or the pseudogene TRBV3-2) and TRBJ1-6; no reliable D call. The CDR3 is made up of 16 amino acids. V dropped 3 bases and J dropped 0 bases, with 9 bases sitting between them. The germline CDR1 and CDR2 sequences are LGHDT and YNNKEL (reference sequence). The DNA of the CDR3 is TGTGCCAGCAGCCAGGGCCTAAGCTCCTATAATTCACCCCTCCACTTT. As protein: CASSQGLSSYNSPLHF.

This CDR3 is CASSQGTGELFF. CDR3 nucleotide sequence: TGTGCCAGCAGTCAGGGTACCGGGGAGCTGTTTTTT. The chain has TRBV7-2 and TRBJ2-2; perhaps TRBD1 as D (5 bases). V gave up 6 bases and J gave up 5 bases, with 7 bases separating them. Looked up from germline, CDR1 is SGHTA and CDR2 is FQGNSA. This CDR3 spans 12 amino acids.